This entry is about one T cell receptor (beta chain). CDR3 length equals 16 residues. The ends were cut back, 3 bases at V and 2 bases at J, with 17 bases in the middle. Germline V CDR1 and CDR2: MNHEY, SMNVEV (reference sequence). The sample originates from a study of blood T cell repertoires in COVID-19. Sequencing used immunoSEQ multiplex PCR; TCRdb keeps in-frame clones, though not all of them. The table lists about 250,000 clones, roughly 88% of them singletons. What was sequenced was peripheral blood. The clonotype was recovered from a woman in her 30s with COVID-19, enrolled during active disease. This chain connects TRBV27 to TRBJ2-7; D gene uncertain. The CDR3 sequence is CASSFGSPLSPYEQYF. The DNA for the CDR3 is TGTGCCAGCAGTTTCGGCTCCCCGCTTAGCCCCTACGAGCAGTACTTC.